This T cell receptor beta chain was observed in a study of blood T cell repertoires in COVID-19. Here immunoSEQ multiplex PCR was the method, and the copy in TCRdb shows in-frame clones only, minus some. In the table there are some 110,000 clones, roughly four fifths of which are singletons. The TCR comes from a man older than 75 with COVID-19, enrolled during active disease. The sequenced sample was peripheral blood.

CDR3 protein: CASSLGGYGTEAFF. The CDR3 region has the DNA TGTGCCAGCAGCCTCGGGGGGTACGGCACTGAAGCTTTCTTT. The chain couples TRBV9 to TRBJ1-1; TRBD1 might be the D (5 bases). The CDR3 consists of 14 residues. Germline CDR1 SGDLS, CDR2 YYNGEE. The V gene lost 4 bases and the J gene lost 4 bases, with 14 bases spanning the gap.